The 21 T cell receptor beta chains below were found in one sample sequenced in a study of T-cell memory formation after mild COVID-19. MiXCR, applied by TCRdb to the 5' RACE reads, yields one record per CDR3 protein. The sample lists about 260,000 distinct CDR3 sequences, 15% to 20% occurring once. Source material: PBMCs or a T cell subset sorted from them (not recorded which). Receptor source: a young man who had mild COVID-19 (a few samples of this study predate the infection). Cell type and time point are not known.

The rearrangement links TRBV4-1 to TRBJ1-1, with 8 bases identical to TRBD1. Per germline, CDR1 MGHRA and CDR2 YSYEKL. The length of the CDR3 is 18 residues. Trimming took 4 bases from V and 1 from J; bases not matched to a gene: 14. CDR3 loop: CASSLLGRQGRPNTEAFF. The CDR3 DNA is TGCGCCAGCAGCCTCCTAGGGCGACAGGGGCGACCGAACACTGAAGCTTTCTTT.

CDR3 amino acids: CASSRDQGDQPQHF. CDR3 DNA sequence: TGTGCCAGCAGCCGCGATCAGGGGGATCAGCCCCAGCATTTT. This chain links TRBV9 with TRBJ1-5; 7 bases are a match to TRBD1. The V gene's germline CDR1 is SGDLS and CDR2 YYNGEE. This CDR3 contains 14 residues. V gave up 4 bases and J gave up 5 bases; unmatched junction bases: 6.

This clonotype was found many times. The chain recombines TRBV6-5 with TRBJ2-5, with D perhaps assigned TRBD1 or TRBD2 (5 bases each). This CDR3 spans 14 amino acids. The germline gives CDR1 MNHEY, CDR2 SVGAGI. Trimming took 7 bases from V and 2 from J, leaving 14 bases between them. The CDR3 reads CASKPPGRQETQYF. The CDR3 DNA sequence: TGTGCCAGCAAACCACCGGGACGGCAAGAGACCCAGTACTTC.

The rearrangement links TRBV28 to TRBJ2-7; 8 nucleotides align to TRBD2. Trimming removed 5 bases from V and 4 bases from J; junction bases left unmatched: 7. This CDR3 has 14 amino acids. CDR1 is MDHEN and CDR2 is SYDVKM in the germline V gene. The CDR3 nucleotides read TGTGCCAGCAGTCCGGGGGGGGCTACTTACGAGCAGTACGTC. Translated, it gives CASSPGGATYEQYV.

The V and J genes are TRBV12-3 or TRBV12-4 and TRBJ2-1, with 12 positions matching TRBD2. The CDR3 spans 19 residues. V lost 6 bases to trimming and J lost 6 bases; unmatched junction nucleotides: 18. The CDR3 here is CASSARLAGGPRHRNEQFF. As DNA, the CDR3 is TGTGCCAGCAGCGCCAGGCTAGCGGGGGGGCCGCGGCATCGCAATGAGCAGTTCTTC.

This clonotype was observed a few times. V and J are TRBV7-9 and TRBJ1-2; 9 nucleotides align to TRBD1. The germline CDR1 and CDR2 sequences are SEHNR and FQNEAQ (reference sequence). The CDR3 totals 15 residues. The ends lost 2 bases at V and 6 bases at J; junction bases unmatched: 7. The CDR3 loop reads CASSLYRQGVDGYTF. As DNA, the CDR3 is TGTGCCAGCAGCTTATATCGACAGGGGGTAGATGGCTACACCTTC. Supplemented by reference TRBV7-9 and TRBJ1-2, the full variable domain reads DTGVSQNPRHKITKRGQNVTFRCDPISEHNRLYWYRQTLGQGPEFLTYFQNEAQLEKSRLLSDRFSAERPKGSFSTLEIQRTEQGDSAMYLCASSLYRQGVDGYTFGSGTRLTVV.

The gene calls are TRBV7-2 and TRBJ1-1, with D hard to call. CDR3 size: 13 residues. Deletions cut 5 bases from V and 1 base from J, with 8 bases between. Germline V CDR1 and CDR2: SGHTA, FQGNSA. The chain's CDR3 is CASSPDKNTEAFF. The DNA for the CDR3 is TGTGCCAGCAGCCCCGATAAGAACACTGAAGCTTTCTTT. Full variable domain (rest looked up from reference TRBV7-2 and TRBJ1-1): GAGVSQSPSNKVTEKGKDVELRCDPISGHTALYWYRQSLGQGLEFLIYFQGNSAPDKSGLPSDRFSAERTGGSVSTLTIQRTQQEDSAVYLCASSPDKNTEAFFGQGTRLTVV.

This clonotype occurred a few times. The genes are TRBV5-1 and TRBJ1-1, with D perhaps matching TRBD1 (5 bases). Per the germline V gene, CDR1 is SGHRS and CDR2 is YFSETQ. Deletions cut 1 base from V and 3 bases from J, with 13 bases between. This CDR3 has 15 amino acids. The CDR3 DNA reads as TGCGCCAGCAGCTTGTCTCCAGGGATGGACACTGAAGCTTTCTTT. Translation: CASSLSPGMDTEAFF.

This clonotype was found a few times. This chain links TRBV20-1 with TRBJ1-1; D is unclear. The CDR3 is 12 amino acids. Trimming took 4 bases from V and 3 from J, leaving 9 bases between them. Germline loops: CDR1 DFQATT, CDR2 SNEGSKA (reference sequence). The DNA for the CDR3 is TGCAGTGCTATGGTTGGCCACACTGAAGCTTTCTTT. It specifies CSAMVGHTEAFF.

The rearrangement joins TRBV3-1 to TRBJ2-2, with D hard to call. The V gene's germline CDR1 is LGHDT and CDR2 YNNKEL (reference sequence). This CDR3 has 13 amino acids. The V end was cut by 8 bases, the J end by 4 bases, with 11 bases between. CDR3 protein: CASRSLLTGELFF. CDR3 nucleotides: TGTGCCAGCCGATCACTACTCACCGGGGAGCTGTTTTTT. The full variable domain, in which reference TRBV3-1 and TRBJ2-2 provide the parts outside the CDR3, is DTAVSQTPKYLVTQMGNDKSIKCEQNLGHDTMYWYKQDSKKFLKIMFSYNNKELIINETVPNRFSPKSPDKAHLNLHINSLELGDSAVYFCASRSLLTGELFFGEGSRLTVL.

Ten or more counts support this clonotype. The V and J genes are TRBV23-1 and TRBJ2-5; tentatively, D is TRBD1 or TRBD2 (5 bases each). TRBV23-1 is reported as an ORF; its role is uncertain. This CDR3 contains 13 residues. V dropped 4 bases and J dropped 4 bases, with 10 bases sitting between them. This CDR3 reads CASSPGRGETQYF. CDR3 in DNA: TGCGCCAGCAGTCCGGGACGCGGAGAGACCCAGTACTTC.

The chain uses TRBV5-1 and TRBJ1-2; TRBD1 matches at 8 bases. V gave up 6 bases and J gave up 8 bases; unmatched junction bases: 6. The CDR3 length is 12 residues. Germline V gene sequence: CDR1 SGHRS, CDR2 YFSETQ. CDR3 sequence (DNA): TGCGCCAGCACCCAAGGGACAGGAGGCTACACCTTC. This gives the protein CASTQGTGGYTF.

The chain joins TRBV6-1 to TRBJ1-3; D gene uncertain. Germline CDR1 and CDR2: MNHNS and SASEGT. Trimming shortened V by 6 bases and J by 2 bases, and 11 bases separated the two germline ends. The CDR3 consists of 14 residues. The CDR3 nucleotides read TGTGCCAGCAGCCCGGGAGGAGCTGGAAACACCATATATTTT. Amino acid sequence: CASSPGGAGNTIYF.

In this sample, this clonotype turned up many times. The CDR3 loop is CSASPDRASGETQYF. The DNA for the CDR3 is TGCAGTGCTAGTCCCGACAGGGCAAGTGGCGAGACCCAGTACTTC. The chain joins TRBV20-1 to TRBJ2-5; 7 bases agree with TRBD1. With 3 bases clipped from V and 5 bases from J, the junction kept 12 bases outside the gene matches. The CDR3 loop spans 15 amino acids. The germline CDR1 and CDR2 sequences are DFQATT and SNEGSKA (reference sequence).

This clonotype was counted only a few times. This rearrangement joins TRBV7-2 to TRBJ2-3; 10 bases line up with TRBD2. CDR1 and CDR2 (germline): SGHTA, FQGNSA. V shed 6 bases, J shed 3 bases, and the junction held 6 bases outside the gene matches. The CDR3 has 15 amino acids. The CDR3 DNA reads as TGTGCCAGCAGGCCGGGACTAGCGCGAACAGATACGCAGTATTTT. Its protein product is CASRPGLARTDTQYF.

This clonotype has a single count. The chain has TRBV25-1 and TRBJ1-1; TRBD1 matches at 7 bases. The J segment lost 6 bases and the V segment lost 6 bases, leaving 10 bases of the junction unmatched. The CDR3 is made up of 14 amino acids. Germline lookup yields CDR1 MGHDK and CDR2 SYGVNS. CDR3 DNA: TGTGCCAGCAGGCTGACAGGGTCAGGATCTGAAGCTTTCTTT. It specifies CASRLTGSGSEAFF.

Only a few counts were recorded for this clonotype. J is TRBJ2-5 and V is TRBV5-1; D not resolved. The CDR3 has 15 amino acids. Between the trimmed V and J ends, which lost 5 bases and 2 bases, there was a span of 16 bases. Germline CDR1 is SGHRS and CDR2 is YFSETQ. CDR3 amino acids: CASRWLTGLQETQYF. DNA of the CDR3: TGCGCCAGCAGGTGGCTTACGGGTCTACAAGAGACCCAGTACTTC.

This clonotype was counted ten times or more. The chain has TRBV7-2 and TRBJ2-3; D is perhaps TRBD1 or TRBD2 (5 bases each). The germline V gene encodes CDR1 SGHTA and CDR2 FQGNSA. The CDR3 has 11 amino acids. V gave up 4 bases and J gave up 6 bases, with 5 bases separating them. Here the CDR3 DNA reads TGTGCCAGCAGCTGGGGGGATACGCAGTATTTT. Protein product: CASSWGDTQYF.

This chain joins TRBV5-1 and TRBJ2-5, with TRBD1 matching 8 bases. With 4 bases clipped from V and 5 bases from J, the junction kept 10 bases outside the gene matches. The length of the CDR3 is 15 residues. CDR1 SGHRS and CDR2 YFSETQ come from the germline V gene. The DNA of the CDR3 is TGCGCCAGCAGCCCACGACAGGGGACCCGGGAGACCCAGTACTTC. It encodes CASSPRQGTRETQYF.

This chain uses TRBV6-2 or TRBV6-3 with TRBJ1-2; D unclear. Trimming took 6 bases from V and 8 from J, leaving 28 bases between them. The length of the CDR3 is 17 residues. Germline V gene sequence: CDR1 MNHEY, CDR2 SVGEGT. The CDR3 DNA reads TGTGCCAGCAGCTCTCCTATACCCCGGACCGGTCGTGGGGGCTACACCTTC. It codes for CASSSPIPRTGRGGYTF.

This clonotype was counted only a few times. This chain uses TRBV5-1 with TRBJ2-2, with D unresolved. The CDR3 sequence is 16 residues long. The germline CDR1 and CDR2 sequences are SGHRS and YFSETQ. Trimming stripped 0 bases from V and 2 bases from J, with 11 bases between. CDR3 residues: CASSLDSAVNTGELFF. CDR3 coding DNA: TGCGCCAGCAGCTTGGACAGTGCGGTAAACACCGGGGAGCTGTTTTTT.